The text below deals with one T cell receptor beta chain. Its antigen is as yet unknown. Primers for the PCR totalled 60 Vbeta and 13 Jbeta. Repertoires were generated with immunoSEQ multiplex PCR, while TCRdb's copy carries only in-frame clones and drops some. Here the sample table reports about 140,000 clones. Donors likely had unrecorded immune exposures despite being nominally healthy when sampled. V lost 0 bases and J lost 4, with 6 bases in between. This CDR3 contains 13 residues. Germline CDR1 and CDR2: SGHNT and YYREEE (reference sequence). These data belong to a study of cytomegalovirus exposure and HLA in healthy donors. General observations from the study: The listing of roughly 160 TCR beta chains classed them as cytomegalovirus-associated.

The chain recombines TRBV5-4 with TRBJ2-3; no definite D call. Sequenced input: PBMCs. The clonotype was recovered from a woman aged 18 to 35 in good health and CMV-seronegative. CDR3 coding DNA: TGTGCCAGCAGCTTGGATCCGTCAGATACGCAGTATTTT. Translating it yields CASSLDPSDTQYF.